This TCR beta chain emerged from a study of blood T cell repertoires in COVID-19. Across the whole study: The origin of the acute and convalescent COVID-19 samples was the United States, Italy and Spain. From T cells, B-cell-depleted T cells, or PBMCs came the material, which was cDNA or gDNA.

The germline V gene has CDR1 MGHRA and CDR2 YSYEKL. The CDR3 is 15 amino acids. V was clipped by 1 base and J by 7 bases, with 14 bases between them. Authors' methods: By means of reference gene primer amplification, nucleated cell counts were estimated. Profiling relied on immunoSEQ multiplex PCR, and the TCRdb table lists in-frame clones only, not all of them. The V and J calls and clone size were taken over from that table, and D and trimming were inferred from the DNA. The table lists about 280,000 clones, nearly 90% of them singletons. This receptor was taken from a man in his late teens or twenties with active or convalescent COVID-19. Sequencing used peripheral blood. The chain uses TRBV4-1 and TRBJ2-1, with TRBD1 as a possible D gene (6 bases). CDR3 in DNA: TGCGCCAGCAGCCAAGTCCTGAGAGGGGGAAATGAGCAGTTCTTC. This encodes CASSQVLRGGNEQFF.